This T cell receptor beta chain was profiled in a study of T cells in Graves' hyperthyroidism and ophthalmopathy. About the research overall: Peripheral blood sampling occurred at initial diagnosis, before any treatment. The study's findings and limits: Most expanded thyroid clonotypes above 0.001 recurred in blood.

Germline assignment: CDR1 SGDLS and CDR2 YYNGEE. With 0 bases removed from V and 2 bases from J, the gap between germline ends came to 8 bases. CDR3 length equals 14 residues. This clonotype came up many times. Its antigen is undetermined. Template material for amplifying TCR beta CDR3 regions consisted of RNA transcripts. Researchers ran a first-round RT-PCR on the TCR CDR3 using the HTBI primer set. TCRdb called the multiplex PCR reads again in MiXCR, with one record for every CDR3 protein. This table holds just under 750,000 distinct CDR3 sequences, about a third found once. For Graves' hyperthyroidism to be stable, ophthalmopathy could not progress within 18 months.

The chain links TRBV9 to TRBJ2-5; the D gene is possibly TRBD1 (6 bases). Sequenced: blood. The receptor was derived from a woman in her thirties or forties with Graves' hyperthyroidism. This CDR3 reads CASSVEGTQETQYF. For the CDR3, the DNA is TGTGCCAGCAGCGTAGAAGGGACACAAGAGACCCAGTACTTC.